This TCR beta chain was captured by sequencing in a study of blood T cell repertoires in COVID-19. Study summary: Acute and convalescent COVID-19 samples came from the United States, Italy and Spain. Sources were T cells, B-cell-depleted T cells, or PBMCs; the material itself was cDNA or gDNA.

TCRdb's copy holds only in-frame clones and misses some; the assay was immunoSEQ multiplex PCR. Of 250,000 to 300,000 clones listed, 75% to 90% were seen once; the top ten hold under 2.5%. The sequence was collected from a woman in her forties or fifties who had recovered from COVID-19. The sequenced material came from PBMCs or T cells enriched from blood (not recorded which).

The CDR3 bases are TGCGCCAGCAGCTTTCGAGGCGATGAGCAGTTCTTC. Protein sequence: CASSFRGDEQFF. The chain joins TRBV5-1 to TRBJ2-1; D not certain. The V end was cut by 2 bases, the J end by 8 bases, with 8 bases between. Germline CDR1 reads SGHRS; CDR2 reads YFSETQ. The CDR3 loop spans 12 amino acids.